Below, 8 T cell receptor beta chains from the same sample are listed, as sequenced in a study of untreated major depressive disorder. Assay used: immunoSEQ multiplex PCR; TCRdb lists only in-frame clones, some missing. This sample has 20,000 to 25,000 clones, with roughly 90% found just once. The sample taken for sequencing was CD4+ T cells from PBMCs. The receptor set was obtained from a middle-aged woman in good health.

This chain uses TRBV6-6 with TRBJ1-1; D is perhaps TRBD1 (5 bases). The CDR3 totals 16 residues. Per the germline V gene, CDR1 is MNHNY and CDR2 is SVGAGI (reference sequence). Between the trimmed V and J ends, which lost 2 bases and 0 bases, there was a span of 13 bases. This CDR3 reads CASSYRVGVMNTEAFF. DNA for the CDR3: TGTGCCAGCAGTTACAGGGTGGGGGTTATGAACACTGAAGCTTTCTTT.

This chain links TRBV28 with TRBJ1-4; 8 bases agree with TRBD1. Trimming removed 6 bases from V and 8 bases from J; junction bases left unmatched: 5. This CDR3 region has 13 residues. Germline V gives CDR1 MDHEN, CDR2 SYDVKM. Written as DNA, the CDR3 is TGTGCCAGCAGAGGGGACAGGACGGAAAAACTGTTTTTT. Protein product: CASRGDRTEKLFF.

The chain couples TRBV7-9 to TRBJ2-3; D is uncertain. CDR1 and CDR2 (germline): SEHNR, FQNEAQ (reference sequence). The length of the CDR3 is 14 residues. Trimming took off 2 bases at V and 0 bases at J, with 6 bases between the two ends. Here the CDR3 reads CASSLLSSTDTQYF. The CDR3 coding sequence is TGTGCCAGCAGCTTACTTTCAAGCACAGATACGCAGTATTTT.

This clone showed up just once. The genes are TRBV28 and TRBJ1-2; D remains ambiguous. Trimming cost V 5 bases and J 5 bases, with 6 bases left between them. Germline V gene data show CDR1 as MDHEN and CDR2 as SYDVKM. This CDR3 is built from 11 residues. CDR3 sequence (DNA): TGTGCCAGCAGTATAAGTTATGGCTACACCTTC. Translated: CASSISYGYTF.

The gene calls are TRBV28 and TRBJ2-7; TRBD2 matches 9 bases. Per germline, CDR1 MDHEN and CDR2 SYDVKM. Germline trimming cut 6 bases from V and 1 base from J; bases unmatched to any gene: 10. CDR3 size: 16 residues. This chain's CDR3 is CASSSTGTSKSYEQYF. CDR3 bases: TGTGCCAGCAGCTCAACCGGGACTAGCAAATCCTACGAGCAGTACTTC.

This chain connects TRBV11-2 to TRBJ1-6; no clear D. The CDR3 runs 13 residues. The V gene's germline CDR1 is SGHAT and CDR2 FQNNGV. Trimming left V 11 bases short and J 7 bases short, with 15 bases between. CDR3 sequence: CAPRVTENSPLHF. As DNA, the CDR3 is TGTGCCCCACGTGTGACGGAGAATTCACCCCTCCACTTT. Supplemented by reference TRBV11-2 and TRBJ1-6, the full variable domain reads EAGVAQSPRYKIIEKRQSVAFWCNPISGHATLYWYQQILGQGPKLLIQFQNNGVVDDSQLPKDRFSAERLKGVDSTLKIQPAKLEDSAVYLCAPRVTENSPLHFGNGTRLTVT.

Here the CDR3 reads CASSLSRDNTEAFF. CDR3 in DNA: TGTGCCAGCAGCCTGAGCAGGGACAACACTGAAGCTTTCTTT. This chain connects TRBV7-8 to TRBJ1-1; possible D gene TRBD1, 5 bases. V lost 5 bases to trimming and J lost 2 bases, with 12 bases between them. The germline CDR1 and CDR2 sequences are SGHVS and FQNEAQ. This CDR3 region has 14 residues.

The chain is built from TRBV7-2 and TRBJ2-1; D may be TRBD1 (6 bases). This CDR3 has 16 residues. Germline assignment: CDR1 SGHTA and CDR2 FQGNSA. V lost 3 bases and J 1 base, leaving 13 bases between the germline ends. CDR3 bases: TGTGCCAGCAGCTTGAGGGGGTCGCATTCCTACAATGAGCAGTTCTTC. Translated, it gives CASSLRGSHSYNEQFF.